These T cell receptor beta chains were read from a single sample in a study of cytomegalovirus exposure and HLA in healthy donors. Sequencing was performed with immunoSEQ multiplex PCR; in TCRdb, only in-frame clones are kept and a portion is missing. The table lists more than 100,000 clones, about three fifths of them singletons. The sample consisted of PBMCs. The receptors were sampled from a woman aged 35 to 49 in good health and CMV-seropositive. Both conserved end residues are part of each CDR3. Fields, in order: D gene, CDR3 length, J gene, clone size, V gene, CDR3 protein, CDR3 DNA. D genes are given only for firm matches. Clone size, where shown, is once, few, many, or a class for clones that have expanded.

d_call: TRBD2
cdr3_length: 15
j_call: TRBJ2-7
clone_size: few
v_call: TRBV13
cdr3_aa: CASSPLAGGPYEQYF
cdr3_nt: TGTGCCAGCAGCCCCCTGGCGGGAGGGCCGTACGAGCAGTACTTC

d_call: .
cdr3_length: 15
j_call: TRBJ1-5
clone_size: .
v_call: TRBV10-3
cdr3_aa: CAISDSDRLDQPQHF
cdr3_nt: TGTGCCATCAGTGATAGCGACAGGCTAGATCAGCCCCAGCATTTT

d_call: TRBD2
cdr3_length: 15
j_call: TRBJ2-7
clone_size: .
v_call: TRBV6-5
cdr3_aa: CASSYSAGVTSGQYF
cdr3_nt: TGTGCCAGCAGTTACTCTGCGGGGGTGACGTCTGGGCAGTACTTC

d_call: TRBD1
cdr3_length: 16
j_call: TRBJ1-2
clone_size: .
v_call: TRBV2
cdr3_aa: CASRVDRGLANYGYTF
cdr3_nt: TGTGCCAGCAGGGTAGACAGGGGCCTAGCTAACTATGGCTACACCTTC

d_call: .
cdr3_length: 14
j_call: TRBJ1-2
clone_size: once
v_call: TRBV7-9
cdr3_aa: CASSSQDLSYGYTF
cdr3_nt: TGTGCCAGCAGCTCCCAAGATCTAAGCTATGGCTACACCTTC

d_call: .
cdr3_length: 14
j_call: TRBJ1-3
clone_size: .
v_call: TRBV29-1
cdr3_aa: CSVEEGGSGNTIYF
cdr3_nt: TGCAGCGTTGAAGAGGGGGGGTCGGGAAACACCATATATTTT

d_call: .
cdr3_length: 13
j_call: TRBJ2-5
clone_size: .
v_call: TRBV6-6
cdr3_aa: CASGIRDKETQYF
cdr3_nt: TGTGCCAGCGGTATCCGGGACAAAGAGACCCAGTACTTC

d_call: .
cdr3_length: 15
j_call: TRBJ1-1
clone_size: .
v_call: TRBV25-1
cdr3_aa: CASSEWSGVNTEAFF
cdr3_nt: TGTGCCAGCAGTGAATGGTCGGGGGTGAACACTGAAGCTTTCTTT

d_call: .
cdr3_length: 18
j_call: TRBJ2-1
clone_size: .
v_call: TRBV7-6
cdr3_aa: CASSLREGRNPIYNEQFF
cdr3_nt: TGTGCCAGCAGCTTAAGGGAAGGGAGGAACCCCATATACAATGAGCAGTTCTTC

d_call: TRBD2
cdr3_length: 17
j_call: TRBJ2-3
clone_size: .
v_call: TRBV6-4
cdr3_aa: CASGAWASGGAKDTQYF
cdr3_nt: TGTGCCAGCGGGGCTTGGGCTAGCGGGGGGGCGAAAGATACGCAGTATTTT

d_call: TRBD2
cdr3_length: 15
j_call: TRBJ2-2
clone_size: .
v_call: TRBV29-1
cdr3_aa: CSVERLAGGSGELFF
cdr3_nt: TGCAGCGTTGAAAGGCTAGCGGGAGGTTCCGGGGAGCTGTTTTTT

d_call: .
cdr3_length: 13
j_call: TRBJ2-1
clone_size: .
v_call: TRBV28
cdr3_aa: CASSLNLRNEQFF
cdr3_nt: TGTGCCAGCAGTTTAAACTTGCGGAATGAGCAGTTCTTC

d_call: .
cdr3_length: 14
j_call: TRBJ1-6
clone_size: .
v_call: TRBV7-9
cdr3_aa: CASSLSPDNSPLHF
cdr3_nt: TGTGCCAGCAGCTTATCCCCAGATAATTCACCCCTCCACTTT

d_call: .
cdr3_length: 16
j_call: TRBJ2-1
clone_size: .
v_call: TRBV9
cdr3_aa: CASSVEVGLTYNEQFF
cdr3_nt: TGTGCCAGCAGCGTAGAGGTCGGACTGACCTACAATGAGCAGTTCTTC

d_call: TRBD2
cdr3_length: 19
j_call: TRBJ2-3
clone_size: once
v_call: TRBV19
cdr3_aa: CASRSFRLAGGASTDTQYF
cdr3_nt: TGTGCCAGTAGAAGTTTCCGTCTAGCGGGAGGTGCTAGCACAGATACGCAGTATTTT

d_call: TRBD2
cdr3_length: 15
j_call: TRBJ2-7
clone_size: large
v_call: TRBV6-1
cdr3_aa: CASSEGASGFYEQYF
cdr3_nt: TGTGCCAGCAGTGAAGGTGCTAGCGGGTTCTACGAGCAGTACTTC

d_call: TRBD1
cdr3_length: 15
j_call: TRBJ1-2
clone_size: few
v_call: TRBV7-9
cdr3_aa: CASSLALQGAEGYTF
cdr3_nt: TGTGCCAGCAGCTTAGCCCTCCAGGGGGCCGAAGGCTACACCTTC

d_call: TRBD2
cdr3_length: 14
j_call: TRBJ2-2
clone_size: .
v_call: TRBV6-5
cdr3_aa: CASLGLAKPGELFF
cdr3_nt: TGTGCCAGCCTTGGACTAGCCAAACCCGGGGAGCTGTTTTTT

d_call: .
cdr3_length: 15
j_call: TRBJ2-7
clone_size: .
v_call: TRBV6-5
cdr3_aa: CASSSAGGGSYEQYF
cdr3_nt: TGTGCCAGCAGTTCGGCAGGGGGAGGCTCCTACGAGCAGTACTTC

d_call: .
cdr3_length: 13
j_call: TRBJ2-7
clone_size: .
v_call: TRBV5-1
cdr3_aa: CASSGVASYEQYF
cdr3_nt: TGCGCCAGCAGCGGGGTAGCGAGCTACGAGCAGTACTTC

d_call: .
cdr3_length: 15
j_call: TRBJ1-1
clone_size: .
v_call: TRBV4-1
cdr3_aa: CASSQDAVGATEAFF
cdr3_nt: TGCGCCAGCAGCCAAGACGCCGTGGGGGCCACTGAAGCTTTCTTT

d_call: .
cdr3_length: 12
j_call: TRBJ1-1
clone_size: .
v_call: TRBV6-1
cdr3_aa: CASRLRVPEAFF
cdr3_nt: TGTGCCAGCCGCCTGAGGGTCCCTGAAGCTTTCTTT

d_call: .
cdr3_length: 15
j_call: TRBJ2-5
clone_size: .
v_call: TRBV6-6
cdr3_aa: CASRPNPGNQETQYF
cdr3_nt: TGTGCCAGCAGACCCAACCCGGGAAATCAAGAGACCCAGTACTTC

d_call: TRBD2
cdr3_length: 15
j_call: TRBJ2-7
clone_size: .
v_call: TRBV2
cdr3_aa: CASSERAGGPSEQYF
cdr3_nt: TGTGCCAGCAGTGAACGCGCGGGGGGGCCGTCCGAGCAGTACTTC

d_call: .
cdr3_length: 15
j_call: TRBJ2-5
clone_size: .
v_call: TRBV5-1
cdr3_aa: CASSPAAGDQETQYF
cdr3_nt: TGCGCCAGCAGTCCCGCAGCAGGTGATCAAGAGACCCAGTACTTC

d_call: .
cdr3_length: 13
j_call: TRBJ1-4
clone_size: few
v_call: TRBV7-9
cdr3_aa: CSVQTGTGEKLFF
cdr3_nt: TGTTCCGTCCAGACGGGAACGGGTGAAAAACTGTTTTTT

d_call: TRBD1
cdr3_length: 14
j_call: TRBJ2-5
clone_size: .
v_call: TRBV13
cdr3_aa: CASSLNRGLETQYF
cdr3_nt: TGTGCCAGCAGCTTAAACAGGGGGCTGGAGACCCAGTACTTC

d_call: .
cdr3_length: 14
j_call: TRBJ2-1
clone_size: .
v_call: TRBV23-1
cdr3_aa: CASSLGGGYNEQFF
cdr3_nt: TGCGCCAGCAGTCTGGGAGGCGGTTACAATGAGCAGTTCTTC

d_call: TRBD1
cdr3_length: 16
j_call: TRBJ1-3
clone_size: .
v_call: TRBV19
cdr3_aa: CASSMTTGGGGNTIYF
cdr3_nt: TGTGCCAGTAGTATGACGACAGGGGGGGGCGGAAACACCATATATTTT

d_call: TRBD1
cdr3_length: 15
j_call: TRBJ1-1
clone_size: .
v_call: TRBV9
cdr3_aa: CASSDGQGLGSEAFF
cdr3_nt: TGTGCCAGCAGCGACGGACAGGGCTTGGGCTCTGAAGCTTTCTTT

d_call: TRBD2
cdr3_length: 16
j_call: TRBJ2-7
clone_size: .
v_call: TRBV27
cdr3_aa: CASSLSPSGAVGEQYF
cdr3_nt: TGTGCCAGCAGTTTAAGCCCTAGCGGGGCCGTGGGCGAGCAGTACTTC

d_call: .
cdr3_length: 15
j_call: TRBJ1-1
clone_size: .
v_call: TRBV18
cdr3_aa: CASSPLPGVNTEAFF
cdr3_nt: TGTGCCAGCTCACCACTACCGGGGGTGAACACTGAAGCTTTCTTT

d_call: .
cdr3_length: 14
j_call: TRBJ1-1
clone_size: few
v_call: TRBV11-2
cdr3_aa: CASSLVEAQSEAFF
cdr3_nt: TGTGCCAGCAGCTTAGTTGAAGCGCAGAGTGAAGCTTTCTTT

d_call: .
cdr3_length: 13
j_call: TRBJ1-1
clone_size: .
v_call: TRBV19
cdr3_aa: CASSYRVNTEAFF
cdr3_nt: TGTGCCAGTAGTTACAGGGTGAACACTGAAGCTTTCTTT

d_call: TRBD1
cdr3_length: 19
j_call: TRBJ2-2
clone_size: once
v_call: TRBV5-1
cdr3_aa: CASSLIPPQDRGNTGELFF
cdr3_nt: TGCGCCAGCAGCTTGATCCCACCCCAGGACAGGGGGAACACCGGGGAGCTGTTTTTT

d_call: TRBD2
cdr3_length: 14
j_call: TRBJ2-3
clone_size: .
v_call: TRBV2
cdr3_aa: CASSGLAVTDTQYF
cdr3_nt: TGTGCCAGCAGTGGACTAGCGGTCACAGATACGCAGTATTTT

d_call: TRBD1
cdr3_length: 14
j_call: TRBJ2-1
clone_size: .
v_call: TRBV5-6
cdr3_aa: CASSSYRGRSEQFF
cdr3_nt: TGTGCCAGCAGCTCATACAGGGGGCGGAGTGAGCAGTTCTTC

d_call: TRBD1
cdr3_length: 15
j_call: TRBJ1-1
clone_size: few
v_call: TRBV10-1
cdr3_aa: CASSEQGAENTEAFF
cdr3_nt: TGCGCCAGCAGTGAGCAGGGGGCCGAGAACACTGAAGCTTTCTTT

d_call: .
cdr3_length: 12
j_call: TRBJ2-2
clone_size: .
v_call: TRBV7-6
cdr3_aa: CASSQRTGELFF
cdr3_nt: TGTGCCAGCAGCCAGCGAACCGGGGAGCTGTTTTTT

d_call: TRBD2
cdr3_length: 20
j_call: TRBJ2-6
clone_size: once
v_call: TRBV6-1
cdr3_aa: CASSGGGYLAGFSGANVLTF
cdr3_nt: TGTGCCAGCAGTGGCGGCGGGTACCTAGCGGGATTCTCTGGGGCCAACGTCCTGACTTTC

d_call: .
cdr3_length: 15
j_call: TRBJ2-7
clone_size: .
v_call: TRBV4-2
cdr3_aa: CASSQRASESYEQYF
cdr3_nt: TGTGCCAGCAGCCAACGGGCTAGCGAGTCCTACGAGCAGTACTTC

d_call: .
cdr3_length: 11
j_call: TRBJ2-5
clone_size: .
v_call: TRBV2
cdr3_aa: CASGLVETQYF
cdr3_nt: TGTGCCAGCGGACTTGTGGAGACCCAGTACTTC